These 26 T cell receptor beta chains were all obtained from the same sample, sequenced in a study of shared clonotypes between healthy human individuals. Libraries were prepared by immunoSEQ multiplex PCR; TCRdb keeps only in-frame clonotypes and omits some of them. The sample consists of a few million clones, around nine tenths of them appearing once. The source material was naive CD4+ T cells sorted from blood. Specified subset: CD45RA+ positively selected. The source of these receptors is a man aged 18 to 29 in good health.

The chain is built from TRBV9 and TRBJ2-3; either TRBD1 or TRBD2 may supply D (5 bases each). Germline V gene lookup returns CDR1 SGDLS and CDR2 YYNGEE. The CDR3 has 16 amino acids. The germline V and J ends were trimmed by 0 bases and 0 bases, with 11 bases remaining between them. Written as DNA, the CDR3 is TGTGCCAGCAGCGTAGTCGGGACCCTAAGCACAGATACGCAGTATTTT. Amino acids: CASSVVGTLSTDTQYF.

V usage is TRBV7-6 and J usage is TRBJ2-1, with 8 nucleotides matching TRBD1. The CDR3 contains 14 residues. With 5 bases clipped from V and 4 bases from J, the junction kept 4 bases outside the gene matches. Germline CDR1 and CDR2: SGHVS and FNYEAQ. The CDR3, as DNA: TGTGCCAGCAGCCGGACAGGGTCTTACAATGAGCAGTTCTTC. The encoded protein is CASSRTGSYNEQFF.

The CDR3 region is CASSLGIGTGKQETQYF. In nucleotides, the CDR3 is TGTGCCAGCAGCTTAGGCATCGGGACAGGGAAACAAGAGACCCAGTACTTC. The chain couples TRBV7-8 to TRBJ2-5; the match to TRBD1 covers 9 bases. The CDR3 extends over 17 amino acids. From germline, CDR1 is SGHVS and CDR2 FQNEAQ. V lost 1 base to trimming and J lost 2 bases; unmatched junction nucleotides: 8.

Turning to this clone: Other DNA sequences in this specimen translate into the identical CDR3. This chain links TRBV9 with TRBJ1-6, with unresolved D. Looked up from germline, CDR1 is SGDLS and CDR2 is YYNGEE. The CDR3 is 14 amino acids. The V and J ends lost 0 bases and 6 bases respectively, with 7 bases between them. The CDR3 sequence: CASSVGQLNSPLHF. The CDR3 DNA is TGTGCCAGCAGCGTAGGTCAGCTTAATTCACCCCTCCACTTT.

DNA of the CDR3: TGTGCCAGCAGCTTAGGAGAAACCACTGAAGCTTTCTTT. The encoded protein is CASSLGETTEAFF. The chain is built from TRBV7-6 and TRBJ1-1, with D unclear. This CDR3 region has 13 residues. V lost 1 base, J lost 4 bases, and 7 bases lay in between. CDR1 is SGHVS and CDR2 is FNYEAQ in the germline V gene.

The chain carries TRBV30 and TRBJ1-5; D is unclear. CDR3 length: 15 amino acids. CDR1 and CDR2 (germline): GTSNPN, SVGIG (reference sequence). V lost 2 bases, J lost 4 bases, and 15 bases lay in between. The CDR3 loop reads CAWSTKGRRNQPQHF. In DNA form, the CDR3 reads TGTGCCTGGAGTACAAAGGGCCGACGGAATCAGCCCCAGCATTTT.

V and J are TRBV28 and TRBJ1-1; D not resolved. V was shortened by 8 bases and J by 1 base, with 17 bases between the two germline ends. Germline CDR1 reads MDHEN; CDR2 reads SYDVKM. The CDR3 loop spans 15 amino acids. This chain's CDR3 is CASCTVPWGNTEAFF. The CDR3 coding sequence is TGTGCCAGCTGTACCGTACCCTGGGGGAACACTGAAGCTTTCTTT.

The CDR3 protein is CASSSTGVGYTF. DNA for the CDR3: TGTGCCAGCAGTTCGACAGGGGTCGGCTACACCTTC. This sequence joins TRBV6-5 and TRBJ1-2, with TRBD1 matching 8 bases. This CDR3 region has 12 residues. Trimming took 4 bases from V and 8 from J; bases not matched to a gene: 3. The germline V gene encodes CDR1 MNHEY and CDR2 SVGAGI.

The chain links TRBV7-2 to TRBJ2-1; 10 bases are shared with TRBD2. Germline V gives CDR1 SGHTA, CDR2 FQGNSA. The CDR3 sequence is 14 residues long. The junction had 4 bases not matched to a gene; V was cut back by 5 bases and J by 6 bases. The CDR3 DNA is TGTGCCAGCAGCCTAAAGCGGGGGGGCAATGAGCAGTTCTTC. Translated, it gives CASSLKRGGNEQFF.

The chain couples TRBV4-2 to TRBJ1-6; 10 bases align to TRBD1. The germline V gene has CDR1 LGHNA and CDR2 YNFKEQ. The junction had 6 bases not matched to a gene; V was cut back by 8 bases and J by 5 bases. CDR3 length: 15 amino acids. Here the CDR3 DNA reads TGTGCCAGCGGCCGGGGGACAGGGGATAATTCACCCCTCCACTTT. Protein product: CASGRGTGDNSPLHF.

The V and J genes are TRBV5-1 and TRBJ1-1; 9 bases are shared with TRBD1. Trimming took 4 bases from V and 0 from J; bases not matched to a gene: 4. CDR1 is SGHRS and CDR2 is YFSETQ in the germline V gene. The CDR3 covers 15 residues. The CDR3 bases are TGCGCCAGCAGCGGACAGGGGTGGATGAACACTGAAGCTTTCTTT. It encodes CASSGQGWMNTEAFF.

Concerning this clone: At the DNA level, this CDR3 is encoded by other sequences in the same sample as well. V gene TRBV29-1 combines with J gene TRBJ1-1; possibly TRBD1 for D (5 bases). This CDR3 contains 13 residues. V lost 4 bases and J 2 bases, leaving 11 bases between the germline ends. Germline V gene lookup returns CDR1 SQVTM and CDR2 ANQGSEA. The CDR3 spells CSVGAGVNTEAFF. The CDR3 nucleotides read TGCAGCGTTGGTGCGGGGGTCAACACTGAAGCTTTCTTT.

This chain uses TRBV6-1 with TRBJ1-2; D unresolved. Germline CDR1 and CDR2: MNHNS and SASEGT. The CDR3 covers 13 residues. Trimming removed 6 bases from V and 8 bases from J, with 16 bases in between. The CDR3 DNA sequence: TGTGCCAGCAGCGGACGGGAATATGGGGGCTACACCTTC. Its protein product is CASSGREYGGYTF.

This chain links TRBV28 with TRBJ1-2; 11 bases match TRBD1. With V trimmed by 6 bases and J by 3 bases, 9 bases remained unmatched. This CDR3 region has 16 residues. Germline CDR1 is MDHEN and CDR2 is SYDVKM. This chain's CDR3 is CASSSPGTGGDYGYTF. Here the CDR3 DNA reads TGTGCCAGCAGCTCCCCCGGGACAGGGGGTGACTATGGCTACACCTTC.

This chain connects TRBV10-3 to TRBJ2-5; TRBD2 matches 9 bases. The CDR3 sequence is 16 residues long. The germline gives CDR1 ENHRY, CDR2 SYGVKD. V shed 2 bases and J 5 bases; nucleotides not matched to a gene: 9. The CDR3 spells CAISEGGLAGRETQYF. The CDR3 DNA reads TGTGCCATCAGTGAGGGGGGCCTAGCGGGGAGGGAGACCCAGTACTTC.

The rearrangement links TRBV7-3 to TRBJ1-6; D not resolved. The CDR3 consists of 14 residues. Germline V CDR1 and CDR2: SGHTA, FQGTGA. V gave up 5 bases and J gave up 7 bases, with 12 bases separating them. The CDR3 bases are TGTGCCAGCAGCCCAGGAATAGAAAATTCACCCCTCCACTTT. This translates into CASSPGIENSPLHF. The complete variable domain, with remaining parts taken from reference TRBV7-3 and TRBJ1-6, reads GAGVSQTPSNKVTEKGKYVELRCDPISGHTALYWYRQSLGQGPEFLIYFQGTGAADDSGLPNDRFFAVRPEGSVSTLKIQRTERGDSAVYLCASSPGIENSPLHFGNGTRLTVT.

The rearrangement links TRBV5-8 to TRBJ1-3; weak D call: TRBD1 (6 bases). Germline V CDR1 and CDR2: SGHTS, YDEGEE. CDR3 size: 15 residues. V was trimmed by 6 bases and J by 2 bases, leaving 15 bases between them. Here the CDR3 reads CASTSSTGTGNTIYF. CDR3 bases: TGTGCCAGCACCTCATCTACAGGGACTGGAAACACCATATATTTT.

The count of this clone is one. This rearrangement joins TRBV5-4 to TRBJ2-2; D remains unclear. Germline CDR1 and CDR2: SGHNT and YYREEE (reference sequence). Trimming stripped 1 base from V and 6 bases from J, with 7 bases between. The CDR3 totals 13 residues. Here the CDR3 DNA reads TGTGCCAGCAGCTTGACAGTTCCCGGGGAGCTGTTTTTT. Residues: CASSLTVPGELFF.

V is TRBV4-1 and J is TRBJ1-1; 9 positions match TRBD1. The CDR3 covers 18 residues. Germline CDR1 is MGHRA and CDR2 is YSYEKL. The V and J ends lost 1 base and 2 bases, in that order; junction bases with no gene match: 11. The CDR3 DNA reads TGCGCCAGCAGCCAAGCGCCGGGACAGGGCACGACAAACACTGAAGCTTTCTTT. It codes for CASSQAPGQGTTNTEAFF.

This clone showed up just once. V gene TRBV25-1 combines with J gene TRBJ2-2; 10 bases map to TRBD1. After removal of 6 bases from V and 3 bases from J, the junction contained 4 bases not matched to a gene. CDR1 and CDR2 from the germline V gene are MGHDK and SYGVNS. This CDR3 comprises 15 residues. In DNA form, the CDR3 reads TGTGCCAGCAGGGGGGACAGGGGTGACACCGGGGAGCTGTTTTTT. Translated: CASRGDRGDTGELFF.

The chain couples TRBV7-3 to TRBJ2-3, with 8 bases that match TRBD2. Germline V gene sequence: CDR1 SGHTA, CDR2 FQGTGA. After removal of 2 bases from V and 1 base from J, the junction contained 2 bases not matched to a gene. This CDR3 is 15 amino acids long. For the CDR3, the DNA is TGTGCCAGCAGCTTAGCTAGCGGGCGCACAGATACGCAGTATTTT. Its translation: CASSLASGRTDTQYF. The full variable domain, rest sourced from reference TRBV7-3 and TRBJ2-3, is GAGVSQTPSNKVTEKGKYVELRCDPISGHTALYWYRQSLGQGPEFLIYFQGTGAADDSGLPNDRFFAVRPEGSVSTLKIQRTERGDSAVYLCASSLASGRTDTQYFGPGTRLTVL.

About this clone: This sample includes further DNA sequences coding for the same CDR3. The J gene is TRBJ2-1, the V gene TRBV5-1; 14 nucleotides match TRBD2. The CDR3 runs to 15 residues. Germline loops: CDR1 SGHRS, CDR2 YFSETQ. V shed 2 bases and J 6 bases; nucleotides not matched to a gene: 1. The chain's CDR3 is CASSLGLAGGNEQFF. As DNA, the CDR3 is TGCGCCAGCAGCTTAGGACTAGCGGGGGGCAATGAGCAGTTCTTC.

The V call is TRBV30, the J call TRBJ1-1, with D uncertain. The CDR3 runs to 15 residues. Germline V gene data show CDR1 as GTSNPN and CDR2 as SVGIG (reference sequence). V lost 3 bases to trimming and J lost 5 bases, with 19 bases between them. DNA of the CDR3: TGTGCCTGGAGCGCCCTCGGTCAGGCGGGAACTGAAGCTTTCTTT. This gives the protein CAWSALGQAGTEAFF.

The rearrangement uses TRBV18 and TRBJ1-1; TRBD1 aligns across 7 bases. V was pared by 3 bases and J by 1 base, with 8 bases of the junction left unmatched. Per the germline V gene, CDR1 is KGHSH and CDR2 is LQKENI. The CDR3 sequence is 16 residues long. The CDR3 reads CASSPWPGQKNTEAFF. As DNA, the CDR3 is TGTGCCAGCTCACCGTGGCCGGGACAGAAGAACACTGAAGCTTTCTTT. Full variable domain (missing parts from reference TRBV18 and TRBJ1-1): NAGVMQNPRHLVRRRGQEARLRCSPMKGHSHVYWYRQLPEEGLKFMVYLQKENIIDESGMPKERFSAEFPKEGPSILRIQQVVRGDSAAYFCASSPWPGQKNTEAFFGQGTRLTVV.

The V call is TRBV28, the J call TRBJ1-4; D is uncertain. Trimming removed 4 bases from V and 8 bases from J, with 17 bases in between. From germline, CDR1 is MDHEN and CDR2 SYDVKM. The CDR3 is made up of 15 amino acids. The DNA of the CDR3 is TGTGCCAGCAGTTCCCCGACATTGGGGAGAGAAAAACTGTTTTTT. Translation gives CASSSPTLGREKLFF.

The gene calls are TRBV5-4 and TRBJ1-1; no clear D. CDR1 and CDR2 from the germline V gene are SGHNT and YYREEE (reference sequence). CDR3 length: 13 residues. V was shortened by 2 bases and J by 0 bases, with 5 bases between the two germline ends. In DNA, the CDR3 is TGTGCCAGCAGCTTTTCCTTGAACACTGAAGCTTTCTTT. It yields the protein CASSFSLNTEAFF.